The 12 T cell receptor beta chains below come from one sample, sequenced in a study of blood T cells in healthy people across ages (dated by TCRdb to between 2015 and 2017). Libraries were built with 5' RACE. TCRdb lists the instrument as Illumina HiSeq 2500. A second PCR of roughly 6 to 12 cycles was run with a J-beta primer mix and a sample-barcoded 5' primer. TCRdb applied fastp at Q25 and MiXCR to the public reads, then kept only in-frame beta chains. Identical CDR3 protein sequences are pooled into one entry, listed with their most common genes and DNA. The sample table shows some 790,000 distinct CDR3 sequences, and roughly 26% are seen once. Together, the top ten hold around 15% of the sample. The sequenced sample consisted of blood. These receptors came from a woman aged 80 or over in good health.

This clonotype was counted between two and nine times. V is TRBV29-1 and J is TRBJ1-1; possibly TRBD1 for D (5 bases). Per the germline V gene, CDR1 is SQVTM and CDR2 is ANQGSEA. V was trimmed by 4 bases and J by 6 bases, leaving 9 bases between them. CDR3 length: 11 amino acids. CDR3 in amino acids: CSVGRGAEAFF. CDR3 nucleotides: TGCAGCGTTGGTAGGGGAGCTGAAGCTTTCTTT.

This clonotype appeared a few times. The genes are TRBV20-1 and TRBJ1-1; 7 positions agree with TRBD1. CDR3 size: 14 residues. Germline values: CDR1 DFQATT, CDR2 SNEGSKA (reference sequence). V trimming: 7 bases; J trimming: 1 base; junction bases outside the gene matches: 9. CDR3 sequence: CSVSSGTANTEAFF. In nucleotides, the CDR3 is TGCAGTGTTTCGTCCGGGACAGCGAACACTGAAGCTTTCTTT.

In this sample, this clonotype turned up many times. The gene calls are TRBV7-9 and TRBJ2-3; TRBD2 matches at 14 bases. Unmatched junction bases numbered 5, after V lost 5 bases and J lost 4 bases. CDR1 and CDR2 (germline): SEHNR, FQNEAQ (reference sequence). This CDR3 spans 16 amino acids. CDR3 loop: CASSPWTSGGSDTQYF. The CDR3 DNA reads as TGTGCCAGCAGCCCTTGGACTAGCGGGGGGTCAGATACGCAGTATTTT.

This clonotype was picked up many times. This chain uses TRBV9 with TRBJ2-3; tentative D call: TRBD1 (5 bases). The CDR3 runs to 15 residues. With 4 bases removed from V and 3 bases from J, the gap between germline ends came to 15 bases. Germline V gives CDR1 SGDLS, CDR2 YYNGEE. CDR3: CASSPRQGSTDTQYF. The DNA for the CDR3 is TGTGCCAGCAGCCCCCGCCAGGGATCGACAGATACGCAGTATTTT.

This clonotype was seen ten or more times. The rearrangement joins TRBV4-2 to TRBJ2-3; weak D call: TRBD1 (6 bases). The CDR3 extends over 17 amino acids. Trimming pared 2 bases from V and 2 bases from J, leaving 17 bases between. Germline V gene data show CDR1 as LGHNA and CDR2 as YNFKEQ. The CDR3 coding sequence is TGTGCCAGCAGCCAATCCCCGACCCGGACAGCCACAGATACGCAGTATTTT. Amino acid sequence: CASSQSPTRTATDTQYF.

This clonotype was seen ten or more times. The chain uses TRBV12-3 or TRBV12-4 and TRBJ1-2, with no clear D. Trimming removed 4 bases at V and 6 bases at J, with 12 bases between. This CDR3 spans 13 amino acids. The CDR3 spells CASSSVGRDGYTF. The DNA for the CDR3 is TGTGCCAGCAGTTCGGTGGGTAGGGATGGCTACACCTTC.

The rearrangement joins TRBV9 to TRBJ1-2, with 7 bases fitting TRBD1. Per germline, CDR1 SGDLS and CDR2 YYNGEE. V was pared by 2 bases and J by 0 bases, with 4 bases of the junction left unmatched. This CDR3 comprises 15 residues. DNA for the CDR3: TGTGCCAGCAGCGTCTCGGGACAGACTAACTATGGCTACACCTTC. Protein sequence: CASSVSGQTNYGYTF. Full variable domain (missing parts from reference TRBV9 and TRBJ1-2): DSGVTQTPKHLITATGQRVTLRCSPRSGDLSVYWYQQSLDQGLQFLIQYYNGEERAKGNILERFSAQQFPDLHSELNLSSLELGDSALYFCASSVSGQTNYGYTFGSGTRLTVV.

This clonotype was observed many times. The chain links TRBV7-8 to TRBJ2-3, with 9 bases matching TRBD2. Germline V gene sequence: CDR1 SGHVS, CDR2 FQNEAQ. CDR3 length: 16 amino acids. The J segment lost 1 base and the V segment lost 4 bases, leaving 6 bases of the junction unmatched. The CDR3 DNA reads as TGTGCCAGCAGCTCCAGCCAGCGGGGGGGCACAGATACGCAGTATTTT. This translates into CASSSSQRGGTDTQYF.

The chain employs TRBV9 and TRBJ2-7; the D gene is possibly TRBD1 (5 bases). Deletions cut 2 bases from V and 6 bases from J, with 15 bases between. Germline V gene data show CDR1 as SGDLS and CDR2 as YYNGEE. The CDR3 runs 14 residues. The DNA for the CDR3 is TGTGCCAGCAGCGTGTCCTACACAGGAACCGAGCAGTACTTC. Translation: CASSVSYTGTEQYF.

A remark on this clonotype: This may be a read error, as it is one base from a much larger clone. This sequence joins TRBV3-1 and TRBJ2-4, with TRBD1 identical over 9 bases. The closer fit of TRBJ2-7 to the DNA end suggests the J call may be wrong. The length of the CDR3 is 15 residues. CDR1 and CDR2 (germline): LGHDT, YNNKEL (reference sequence). The CDR3 DNA reads TGTGCCAGCAGCCCCCGGGACAGGGTTGGTGACGAGCAGTACTTC. Amino acids: CASSPRDRVGDEQYF.

The table lists this clonotype with many counts. This chain joins TRBV5-1 and TRBJ2-3; 9 nucleotides match TRBD1. CDR1 and CDR2 from the germline V gene are SGHRS and YFSETQ. V dropped 0 bases and J dropped 0; count of bases not matched to a gene: 2. CDR3 length equals 16 residues. In nucleotides, the CDR3 is TGCGCCAGCAGCTTGGGGACAGGGGCTAGCACAGATACGCAGTATTTT. This codes for CASSLGTGASTDTQYF.

This chain joins TRBV5-1 and TRBJ2-2; perhaps TRBD2 as D (6 bases). CDR1 SGHRS and CDR2 YFSETQ come from the germline V gene. V dropped 3 bases and J dropped 6 bases, with 15 bases sitting between them. The CDR3 length is 15 residues. The CDR3 nucleotides are TGCGCCAGCAGCTCCGGGACCCGGGGGTCCGGGGAGCTGTTTTTT. This sequence encodes CASSSGTRGSGELFF.